These T cell receptor beta chains were read from a single sample in a study of shared clonotypes between healthy human individuals. Profiling relied on immunoSEQ multiplex PCR, and the TCRdb table lists in-frame clones only, not all of them. The repertoire holds about 510,000 clones, with about three quarters as singletons. The sample consisted of PBMCs. Source of these receptors: a woman aged 40 to 50 in good health. Some clones in this sample may be carry-over from other donors' samples. CDR3s include the opening cysteine and the closing phenylalanine or tryptophan. D genes are given only for firm matches. Clone sizes are given selectively: once, few, many, or a class where the clone is expanded.

d_gene,j_gene,v_gene,abundance,CDR3nt,CDR3aa
NA,TRBJ1-1,TRBV27,NA,TGTGCCAGCAGTTTTCGCAGGGGAAGGACTGAAGCTTTCTTT,CASSFRRGRTEAFF
TRBD2,TRBJ2-1,TRBV28,NA,TGTGCCAGCAAGCTCCCGAGCGGGAGCGGTATCAATGAGCAGTTCTTC,CASKLPSGSGINEQFF
NA,TRBJ2-2,TRBV2,NA,TGTGCCAGCAGTTGGGGCCTCCGGGGGGAGCTGTTTTTT,CASSWGLRGELFF
NA,TRBJ2-7,TRBV10-3,many,TGTGCCATCAGTGGGCAGGGTTACGAGCAGTACTTC,CAISGQGYEQYF
NA,TRBJ1-4,TRBV2,NA,TGTGCCAGCACCAACTTTGAAAAACTGTTTTTT,CASTNFEKLFF
TRBD1,TRBJ1-5,TRBV7-8,NA,TGTGCCAGCAGCTTCCGGACAGGGGGCGGTCATCAGCCCCAGCATTTT,CASSFRTGGGHQPQHF
NA,TRBJ2-1,TRBV18,NA,TGTGCCAGCTCACCTGACTCGAGCTCCTACAATGAGCAGTTCTTC,CASSPDSSSYNEQFF
NA,TRBJ1-3,TRBV5-8,NA,TGTGCCAGCAGCTTCCAGGGTGCCATCTCTGGAAACACCATATATTTT,CASSFQGAISGNTIYF
TRBD1,TRBJ2-3,TRBV29-1,NA,TGCAGCACCACTCCGGGACAGGGGGCGGGTGGTACGCAGTATTTT,CSTTPGQGAGGTQYF
TRBD1,TRBJ2-2,TRBV29-1,NA,TGCAGCGTCAGACAGGGGTCTGGCGGGGAGCTGTTTTTT,CSVRQGSGGELFF
NA,TRBJ1-1,TRBV5-6,few,TGTGCCAGCAGCTTGGAAAGGTTAGCTGAAGCTTTCTTT,CASSLERLAEAFF
NA,TRBJ2-3,TRBV6-6,NA,TGTGCCAGCAGCCAAACCCGTAGCAGTGATACGCAGTATTTT,CASSQTRSSDTQYF
TRBD1,TRBJ1-1,TRBV27,NA,TGTGCCAGCAGTTTGAGAACAGGGGTAACTGAAGCTTTCTTT,CASSLRTGVTEAFF
NA,TRBJ2-1,TRBV11-2,many,TGTGCCAGCAGCCCTCTCAAGGGAAGGGACAATGAGCAGTTCTTC,CASSPLKGRDNEQFF
NA,TRBJ1-2,TRBV6-1,NA,TGTGCCAGCAGCCAACGCCCTCTAGGCTACACCTTC,CASSQRPLGYTF
NA,TRBJ2-1,TRBV2,NA,TGTGCCAGCGGGAGGTTGTACAATGAGCAGTTCTTC,CASGRLYNEQFF
TRBD1,TRBJ2-7,TRBV28,NA,TGTGCCAGCAGTTACCCCGCCACAGGGGGTTCCGGCTACGAGCAGTACTTC,CASSYPATGGSGYEQYF
NA,TRBJ2-2,TRBV18,NA,TGTGCCAGCTCACCAATCCAGGGGATAGTGTGGACCGGGGAGCTGTTTTTT,CASSPIQGIVWTGELFF
TRBD1,TRBJ2-7,TRBV6-1,NA,TGTGCCAGCAGTCTGACAGGGGGCCTCTACGAGCAGTACTTC,CASSLTGGLYEQYF
TRBD1,TRBJ2-7,TRBV10-3,many,TGTGCCATCAGTGAAGGACAGGGGGCGTACGAGCAGTACTTC,CAISEGQGAYEQYF
NA,TRBJ2-7,TRBV7-8,NA,TGTGCCAGCAGCTTAGAGCCAGGGTATTCCTACGAGCAGTACTTC,CASSLEPGYSYEQYF
NA,TRBJ1-1,TRBV5-1,NA,TGCGCCAGCAGCTTCGGGAATTCGCCTCCTACTTTGAACACTGAAGCTTTCTTT,CASSFGNSPPTLNTEAFF
TRBD2,TRBJ2-7,TRBV30,NA,TGTGCCTGGAGCGAGGGACTAGCGGGAGTTGGAGAGCAGTACTTC,CAWSEGLAGVGEQYF
NA,TRBJ2-7,TRBV4-3,NA,TGCGCCAGCAGCCAAGAAAGGGTCTCCTACGAGCAGTACTTC,CASSQERVSYEQYF
NA,TRBJ1-2,TRBV6-5,NA,TGTGCCAGCAGTCCCCAAGTAGGGGATTATGGCTACACCTTC,CASSPQVGDYGYTF
NA,TRBJ1-1,TRBV4-2,NA,TGTGCCAGCAGCCAGCCTGGGACTCCGATCACTGAAGCTTTCTTT,CASSQPGTPITEAFF
TRBD2,TRBJ2-2,TRBV28,NA,TGTGCCAGCACCACCCCGGGAGGAACCGGGGAGCTGTTTTTT,CASTTPGGTGELFF
NA,TRBJ2-5,TRBV7-2,NA,TGTGCCAGCAGCTCGTTCGGCGGGAACCTAGAGACCCAGTACTTC,CASSSFGGNLETQYF
NA,TRBJ2-1,TRBV5-8,NA,TGTGCCAGCAGCTTGGTTGGGATTCCGACCTACAATGAGCAGTTCTTC,CASSLVGIPTYNEQFF
NA,TRBJ1-2,TRBV5-1,NA,TGCGCCAGCAGCCTCGGGCAGGCCTCGGGTGGCTACACCTTC,CASSLGQASGGYTF
TRBD1,TRBJ2-7,TRBV6-6,NA,TGTGCCAGCAGTTACCCGGGACAGGGGAACTACGAGCAGTACTTC,CASSYPGQGNYEQYF
NA,TRBJ2-7,TRBV19,NA,TGTGCCAGTAGCGTGGGGGAAACCTACGAGCAGTACTTC,CASSVGETYEQYF
NA,TRBJ2-1,TRBV2,NA,TGTGCCGGGGGCGGGAGCAAGCGCAATGAGCAGTTCTTC,CAGGGSKRNEQFF
TRBD2,TRBJ2-3,TRBV5-1,few,TGCGCCAGCAGCTTGGGAGCTAGCGGGACCGCTAGCACAGATACGCAGTATTTT,CASSLGASGTASTDTQYF
TRBD2,TRBJ2-1,TRBV5-1,NA,TGCGCCAGCAGCTTCAGGACTAGCGGGAAGAATGAGCAGTTCTTC,CASSFRTSGKNEQFF
NA,TRBJ1-5,TRBV9,NA,TGTGCCAGCAGCGTAGGGTCAGAGGGAAAGCCCCAGCATTTT,CASSVGSEGKPQHF
NA,TRBJ1-5,TRBV9,NA,TGTGCCAGCAGAACACTTCTCCGGGGGTGGTTGCGCAATCAGCCCCAGCATTTT,CASRTLLRGWLRNQPQHF
NA,TRBJ2-5,TRBV5-1,NA,TGCGCCAGCAGCGAGCCAGGGGCGGGCCAAGAGACCCAGTACTTC,CASSEPGAGQETQYF
NA,TRBJ2-1,TRBV9,NA,TGTGCCAGCAGCGTAGACAACGGGAGCCCCTACAATGAGCAGTTCTTC,CASSVDNGSPYNEQFF